These 26 T cell receptor beta chains were sequenced from one sample in a study of shared clonotypes between healthy human individuals. TCRdb's copy holds only in-frame clones and misses some; the assay was immunoSEQ multiplex PCR. The sample gives hundreds of thousands of clones, 80% to 95% of which show up once; more than 20% is in the top ten. Positively selected for CCR7, the CD45RO-negative cells used as naive CD8 cells excluded terminally differentiated effector memory CD45RA+ cells. The sequenced material came from naive CD8+ T cells sorted from blood. The receptors shown here come from a young man in good health.

This clone was recorded a few times. V is TRBV10-3 and J is TRBJ2-7; D gene uncertain. Per the germline V gene, CDR1 is ENHRY and CDR2 is SYGVKD. V was shortened by 0 bases and J by 5 bases, with 5 bases between the two germline ends. This CDR3 contains 12 residues. The CDR3 spells CAISESRHEQYF. CDR3 in DNA: TGTGCCATCAGTGAGTCGAGGCACGAGCAGTACTTC.

This chain links TRBV28 with TRBJ2-3; TRBD2 matches 11 bases. This CDR3 has 23 amino acids. After removal of 2 bases from V and 1 base from J, the junction contained 23 bases not matched to a gene. Germline CDR1 and CDR2: MDHEN and SYDVKM. The CDR3 reads CASSLPGVRTSGFGGRRTDTQYF. In nucleotides, the CDR3 is TGTGCCAGCAGTTTACCAGGGGTTAGGACTAGCGGGTTTGGGGGCAGGCGCACAGATACGCAGTATTTT.

The chain employs TRBV29-1 and TRBJ2-3; D is unresolved. Germline V gene lookup returns CDR1 SQVTM and CDR2 ANQGSEA. This CDR3 has 15 residues. Trimming shortened V by 3 bases and J by 0 bases, and 13 bases separated the two germline ends. The CDR3 DNA sequence: TGCAGCGTTGAGCGCGGCAGGTCTAGCACAGATACGCAGTATTTT. It yields the protein CSVERGRSSTDTQYF.

The J gene is TRBJ1-5, the V gene TRBV7-8, with D possibly matching TRBD1 (6 bases). Between the trimmed V and J ends, which lost 2 bases and 1 base, there was a span of 15 bases. The CDR3 has 17 residues. CDR1 and CDR2 (germline): SGHVS, FQNEAQ. DNA for the CDR3: TGTGCCAGCAGCTTATCAGGGGTCTGGGGGAGCAATCAGCCCCAGCATTTT. Protein: CASSLSGVWGSNQPQHF.

This chain uses TRBV28 with TRBJ2-7; TRBD2 agrees at 10 bases. Germline trimming cut 6 bases from V and 0 bases from J; bases unmatched to any gene: 8. The germline V gene has CDR1 MDHEN and CDR2 SYDVKM. This CDR3 spans 16 amino acids. The CDR3 spells CASSPQSGRASYEQYF. DNA of the CDR3: TGTGCCAGCAGCCCCCAGAGCGGGAGGGCCTCCTACGAGCAGTACTTC. The full variable domain, completed using reference TRBV28 and TRBJ2-7, is DVKVTQSSRYLVKRTGEKVFLECVQDMDHENMFWYRQDPGLGLRLIYFSYDVKMKEKGDIPEGYSVSREKKERFSLILESASTNQTSMYLCASSPQSGRASYEQYFGPGTRLTVT.

The rearrangement uses TRBV27 and TRBJ2-7; 9 bases are shared with TRBD1. CDR1 MNHEY and CDR2 SMNVEV come from the germline V gene (reference sequence). Trimming at V came to 7 bases and at J to 5 bases, leaving 15 bases not matched to a gene. The CDR3 length is 16 residues. CDR3 DNA: TGTGCCAGCAAGGTGTGGGGGACAGGGAGCCCCAACGAGCAGTACTTC. The encoded protein is CASKVWGTGSPNEQYF.

V and J are TRBV4-1 and TRBJ2-5; either TRBD1 or TRBD2 may fit D (5 bases each). V dropped 1 base and J dropped 1 base, with 10 bases sitting between them. Germline CDR1 MGHRA, CDR2 YSYEKL. CDR3 length equals 15 residues. The CDR3 sequence: CASSQAPGPQETQYF. CDR3 coding DNA: TGCGCCAGCAGCCAAGCTCCGGGACCCCAAGAGACCCAGTACTTC.

This rearrangement joins TRBV2 to TRBJ2-1, with 11 bases identical to TRBD2. V lost 9 bases and J lost 10; bases outside the gene matches: 8. The germline V gene encodes CDR1 SNHLY and CDR2 FYNNEI. This CDR3 is 13 amino acids long. The CDR3 nucleotides are TGTGCCAGAACTAGCGGGAGTAGGGACGAGCAGTTCTTC. This codes for CARTSGSRDEQFF.

J is TRBJ1-4 and V is TRBV27; no firm D call. This CDR3 contains 16 residues. CDR1 MNHEY and CDR2 SMNVEV come from the germline V gene (reference sequence). V lost 5 bases to trimming and J lost 0 bases, with 13 bases between them. The CDR3 DNA follows: TGTGCCAGCAGTGTTGCTTACACAGCAACTAATGAAAAACTGTTTTTT. Amino acids: CASSVAYTATNEKLFF.

This chain uses TRBV4-1 with TRBJ1-2; no firm D call. The length of the CDR3 is 12 residues. Germline CDR1 MGHRA, CDR2 YSYEKL. V dropped 3 bases and J dropped 4 bases, with 6 bases sitting between them. Written as DNA, the CDR3 is TGCGCCAGCAGCCACGGTGGCTATGGCTACACCTTC. Translating gives CASSHGGYGYTF.

This chain's CDR3 is CASSTLAPEQETQYF. CDR3 DNA: TGTGCCAGCAGTACACTAGCGCCCGAACAGGAGACCCAGTACTTC. This rearrangement joins TRBV7-6 to TRBJ2-5, with 7 bases aligning to TRBD2. The length of the CDR3 is 15 residues. Germline V gene data show CDR1 as SGHVS and CDR2 as FNYEAQ. V lost 6 bases to trimming and J lost 5 bases; unmatched junction nucleotides: 12.

This clone was detected only once. The chain employs TRBV27 and TRBJ1-1, with unresolved D. V was clipped by 5 bases and J by 2 bases, with 6 bases between them. This CDR3 has 12 amino acids. Looked up from germline, CDR1 is MNHEY and CDR2 is SMNVEV (reference sequence). CDR3 DNA: TGTGCCAGCAGTGGAGATAACACTGAAGCTTTCTTT. It is translated as CASSGDNTEAFF.

The V and J genes are TRBV6-5 and TRBJ2-2; D assignment may be TRBD1 or TRBD2 (6 bases each). V lost 2 bases to trimming and J lost 6 bases, with 16 bases between them. CDR1 and CDR2 (germline): MNHEY, SVGAGI. The CDR3 is 16 residues long. The CDR3 coding sequence is TGTGCCAGCAGTTACCCCCCGGCGGAGGGGGCCGGGGAGCTGTTTTTT. Residues: CASSYPPAEGAGELFF.

The chain has TRBV11-2 and TRBJ2-7; 9 bases map to TRBD1. The CDR3 sequence is 16 residues long. Looked up from germline, CDR1 is SGHAT and CDR2 is FQNNGV. V dropped 2 bases and J dropped 2; count of bases not matched to a gene: 7. In DNA form, the CDR3 reads TGTGCCAGCAGCTTATTACCGGGACAGGGCACCTACGAGCAGTACTTC. This translates into CASSLLPGQGTYEQYF. Based on the CDR3 plus reference TRBV11-2 and TRBJ2-7, the full variable domain is EAGVAQSPRYKIIEKRQSVAFWCNPISGHATLYWYQQILGQGPKLLIQFQNNGVVDDSQLPKDRFSAERLKGVDSTLKIQPAKLEDSAVYLCASSLLPGQGTYEQYFGPGTRLTVT.

V and J are TRBV29-1 and TRBJ2-1, with unresolved D. Germline V CDR1 and CDR2: SQVTM, ANQGSEA. The V end was cut by 0 bases, the J end by 14 bases, with 20 bases between. The CDR3 is 14 residues long. The DNA of the CDR3 is TGCAGCGTTGAAGAGGGTCTCGATCGCAGGTTTGAGTTCTTC. Amino acid sequence: CSVEEGLDRRFEFF.

A note on this clone: The same CDR3 also results from other DNA sequences found in this sample. The rearrangement uses TRBV7-9 and TRBJ2-7; D unresolved. Germline lookup yields CDR1 SEHNR and CDR2 FQNEAQ (reference sequence). The V end lost 6 bases, the J end lost 2 bases, and 14 bases lay between the germline ends. The CDR3 has 14 residues. The DNA of the CDR3 is TGTGCCAGCAGTCCTAGGACCGGCCCCTACGAGCAGTACTTC. Its protein product is CASSPRTGPYEQYF.

This clone has only a few counts. The chain links TRBV5-1 to TRBJ1-1; D is unclear. V dropped 1 base and J dropped 0 bases, with 4 bases sitting between them. The CDR3 contains 13 residues. Germline CDR1 reads SGHRS; CDR2 reads YFSETQ. The CDR3 region has the DNA TGCGCCAGCAGCTTGATCATGAACACTGAAGCTTTCTTT. This encodes CASSLIMNTEAFF.

This clone showed up just once. This sequence joins TRBV5-1 and TRBJ2-7, with D possibly matching TRBD2 (5 bases). Trimming removed 0 bases from V and 6 bases from J, with 19 bases in between. CDR3 length equals 16 residues. CDR1 is SGHRS and CDR2 is YFSETQ in the germline V gene. The CDR3 sequence is CASSLEERRGSREQYF. The CDR3 coding sequence is TGCGCCAGCAGCTTGGAAGAACGCCGGGGATCCCGCGAGCAGTACTTC. The entire variable domain, with the rest obtained from reference TRBV5-1 and TRBJ2-7, is as follows: KAGVTQTPRYLIKTRGQQVTLSCSPISGHRSVSWYQQTPGQGLQFLFEYFSETQRNKGNFPGRFSGRQFSNSRSEMNVSTLELGDSALYLCASSLEERRGSREQYFGPGTRLTVT.

This chain joins TRBV6-6 and TRBJ1-4; D possibly corresponds to TRBD1 (6 bases). Germline loops: CDR1 MNHNY, CDR2 SVGAGI (reference sequence). With 7 bases removed from V and 3 bases from J, the gap between germline ends came to 18 bases. This CDR3 region has 16 residues. CDR3 sequence reads: CASTKIRTDANEKLFF. DNA of the CDR3: TGTGCCAGCACAAAAATTCGGACAGATGCTAATGAAAAACTGTTTTTT.

The J gene is TRBJ2-2, the V gene TRBV9; D ambiguous. CDR3 length: 16 amino acids. Trimming left V 4 bases short and J 0 bases short, with 13 bases between. Germline CDR1 SGDLS, CDR2 YYNGEE. The CDR3 region is CASSQTLKTNTGELFF. The CDR3 DNA follows: TGTGCCAGCAGCCAGACACTTAAGACGAACACCGGGGAGCTGTTTTTT.

This sequence joins TRBV7-9 and TRBJ2-7; 10 bases map to TRBD2. CDR3 length: 15 amino acids. The germline CDR1 and CDR2 sequences are SEHNR and FQNEAQ (reference sequence). The V gene end was trimmed by 2 bases and the J gene end by 3 bases; junction bases not matched to a gene: 4. Here the CDR3 reads CASSLLAGANYEQYF. In DNA form, the CDR3 reads TGTGCCAGCAGCTTACTAGCGGGAGCCAACTACGAGCAGTACTTC.

This chain joins TRBV28 and TRBJ2-5; possibly TRBD1 for D (6 bases). The ends were cut back, 5 bases at V and 5 bases at J, with 18 bases in the middle. This CDR3 region has 15 residues. The germline CDR1 and CDR2 sequences are MDHEN and SYDVKM. CDR3 sequence reads: CASSEFQGTEETQYF. Here the CDR3 DNA reads TGTGCCAGCAGTGAATTCCAGGGGACGGAGGAGACCCAGTACTTC.

The genes are TRBV2 and TRBJ2-3, with D unresolved. The ends were cut back, 8 bases at V and 4 bases at J, with 16 bases in the middle. The CDR3 is made up of 14 amino acids. The germline CDR1 and CDR2 sequences are SNHLY and FYNNEI. The CDR3 sequence is CASAQIPRADTQYF. The DNA of the CDR3 is TGTGCCAGCGCACAGATCCCACGTGCAGATACGCAGTATTTT.

The chain uses TRBV7-8 and TRBJ2-7; 7 bases match TRBD1. This CDR3 is built from 17 residues. The germline CDR1 and CDR2 sequences are SGHVS and FQNEAQ. The ends lost 2 bases at V and 0 bases at J; junction bases unmatched: 10. The CDR3 region is CASSLQTGTASSYEQYF. The DNA of the CDR3 is TGTGCCAGCAGCTTACAGACCGGGACAGCGAGCTCCTACGAGCAGTACTTC.

Concerning this clone itself: Additional DNA sequences in this sample encode the identical CDR3. The chain links TRBV11-2 to TRBJ2-7, with 7 positions matching TRBD1. V lost 3 bases to trimming and J lost 4 bases; unmatched junction nucleotides: 3. CDR1 is SGHAT, CDR2 FQNNGV, per germline. The CDR3 runs to 13 residues. The CDR3 loop reads CASSFGTAYEQYF. The CDR3 nucleotides read TGTGCCAGCAGCTTTGGGACAGCATACGAGCAGTACTTC. The full variable domain, completed using reference TRBV11-2 and TRBJ2-7, is EAGVAQSPRYKIIEKRQSVAFWCNPISGHATLYWYQQILGQGPKLLIQFQNNGVVDDSQLPKDRFSAERLKGVDSTLKIQPAKLEDSAVYLCASSFGTAYEQYFGPGTRLTVT.

This chain connects TRBV6-1 to TRBJ1-2, with TRBD1 identical over 12 bases. The CDR3 covers 15 residues. CDR1 and CDR2 (germline): MNHNS, SASEGT. Unmatched junction bases numbered 5, after V lost 2 bases and J lost 7 bases. CDR3 bases: TGTGCCAGCAGTGAATGGGACAGGGGGCGCGGTGGCTACACCTTC. This sequence encodes CASSEWDRGRGGYTF.